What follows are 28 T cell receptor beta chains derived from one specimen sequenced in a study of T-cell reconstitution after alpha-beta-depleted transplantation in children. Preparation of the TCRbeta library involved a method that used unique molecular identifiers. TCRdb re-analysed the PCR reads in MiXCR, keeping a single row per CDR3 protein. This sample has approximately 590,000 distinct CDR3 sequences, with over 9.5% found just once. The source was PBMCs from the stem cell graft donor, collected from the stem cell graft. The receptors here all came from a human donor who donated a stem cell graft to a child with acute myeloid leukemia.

The CDR3 nucleotides read TGTGCCAGCAGTTTAACCGGGCCCAGCAAAAACATTCAGTACTTC. This encodes CASSLTGPSKNIQYF. V gene TRBV7-9 combines with J gene TRBJ2-4, with D uncertain. CDR1 SEHNR and CDR2 FQNEAQ come from the germline V gene (reference sequence). The CDR3 runs 15 residues. V was trimmed by 6 bases and J by 3 bases, leaving 15 bases between them.

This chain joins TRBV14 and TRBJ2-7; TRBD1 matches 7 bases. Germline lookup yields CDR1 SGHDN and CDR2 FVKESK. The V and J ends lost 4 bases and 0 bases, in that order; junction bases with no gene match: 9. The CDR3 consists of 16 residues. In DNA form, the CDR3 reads TGTGCCAGCAGCCTTAGAGGGACAGCTTACTCCTACGAGCAGTACTTC. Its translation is CASSLRGTAYSYEQYF.

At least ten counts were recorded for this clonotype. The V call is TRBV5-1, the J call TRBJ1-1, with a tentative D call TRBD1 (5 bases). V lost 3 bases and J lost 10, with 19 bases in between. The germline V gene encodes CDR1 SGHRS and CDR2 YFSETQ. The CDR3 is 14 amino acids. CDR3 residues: CASSSLGDRSAAFF. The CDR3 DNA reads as TGCGCCAGCAGCTCGCTTGGGGACCGATCGGCAGCTTTCTTT.

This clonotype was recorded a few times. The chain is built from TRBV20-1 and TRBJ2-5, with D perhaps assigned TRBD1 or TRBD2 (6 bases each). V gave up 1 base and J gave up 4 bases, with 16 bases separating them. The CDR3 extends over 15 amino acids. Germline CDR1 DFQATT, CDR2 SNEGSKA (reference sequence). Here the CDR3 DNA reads TGCAGTGCTAGAGCGGCGACTCCGGGGGCAGAGACCCAGTACTTC. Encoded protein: CSARAATPGAETQYF.

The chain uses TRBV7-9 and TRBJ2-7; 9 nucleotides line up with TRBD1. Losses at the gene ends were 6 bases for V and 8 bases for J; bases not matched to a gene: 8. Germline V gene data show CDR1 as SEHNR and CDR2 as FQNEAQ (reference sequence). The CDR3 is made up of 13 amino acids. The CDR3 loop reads CASSRQGEKKQYF. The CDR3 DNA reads TGTGCCAGCAGTCGACAGGGGGAGAAAAAGCAGTACTTC.

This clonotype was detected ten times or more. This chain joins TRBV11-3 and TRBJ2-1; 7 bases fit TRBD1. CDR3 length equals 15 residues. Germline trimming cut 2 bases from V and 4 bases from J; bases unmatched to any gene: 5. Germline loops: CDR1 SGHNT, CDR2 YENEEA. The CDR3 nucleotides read TGTGCCAGCAGCTTATACGGGGACAGTTACAATGAGCAGTTCTTC. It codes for CASSLYGDSYNEQFF.

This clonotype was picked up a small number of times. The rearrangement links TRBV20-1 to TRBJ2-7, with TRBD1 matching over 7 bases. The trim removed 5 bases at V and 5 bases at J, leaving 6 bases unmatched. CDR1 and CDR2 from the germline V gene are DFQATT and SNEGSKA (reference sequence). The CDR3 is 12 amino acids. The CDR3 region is CSAPDRAHEQYF. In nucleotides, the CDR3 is TGCAGTGCTCCTGACAGGGCCCACGAGCAGTACTTC.

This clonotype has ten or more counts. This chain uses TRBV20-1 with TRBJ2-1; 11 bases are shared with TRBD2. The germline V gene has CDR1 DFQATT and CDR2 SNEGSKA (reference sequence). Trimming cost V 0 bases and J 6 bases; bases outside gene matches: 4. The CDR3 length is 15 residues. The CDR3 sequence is CSAREASGRLNEQFF. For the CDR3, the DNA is TGCAGTGCTAGAGAGGCTAGCGGGAGGCTCAATGAGCAGTTCTTC.

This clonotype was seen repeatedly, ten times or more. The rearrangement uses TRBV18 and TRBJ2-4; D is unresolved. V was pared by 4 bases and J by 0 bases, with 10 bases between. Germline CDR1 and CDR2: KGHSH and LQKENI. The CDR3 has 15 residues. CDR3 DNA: TGTGCCAGCTCACAACACGAGTTAGCCAAAAACATTCAGTACTTC. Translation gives CASSQHELAKNIQYF.

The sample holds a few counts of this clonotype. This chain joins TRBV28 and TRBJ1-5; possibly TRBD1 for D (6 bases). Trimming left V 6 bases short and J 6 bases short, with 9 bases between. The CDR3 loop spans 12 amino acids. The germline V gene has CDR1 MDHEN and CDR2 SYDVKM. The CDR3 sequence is CASRGGAQPQHF. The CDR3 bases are TGTGCCAGCAGGGGGGGGGCTCAGCCCCAGCATTTT.

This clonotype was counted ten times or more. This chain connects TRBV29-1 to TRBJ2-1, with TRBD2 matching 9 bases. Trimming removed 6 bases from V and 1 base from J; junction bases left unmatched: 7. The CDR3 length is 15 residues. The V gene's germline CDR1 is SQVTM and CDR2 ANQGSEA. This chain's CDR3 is CSVGSAGGSYNEQFF. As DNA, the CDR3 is TGCAGCGTGGGTTCTGCGGGAGGGTCCTACAATGAGCAGTTCTTC.

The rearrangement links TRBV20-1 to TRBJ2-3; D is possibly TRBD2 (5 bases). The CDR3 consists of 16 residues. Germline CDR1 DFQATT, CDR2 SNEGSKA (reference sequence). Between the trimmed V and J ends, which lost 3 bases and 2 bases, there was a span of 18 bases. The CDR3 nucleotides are TGCAGTGCTAGTGATATTCGGGGAACCTACACAGATACGCAGTATTTT. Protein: CSASDIRGTYTDTQYF.

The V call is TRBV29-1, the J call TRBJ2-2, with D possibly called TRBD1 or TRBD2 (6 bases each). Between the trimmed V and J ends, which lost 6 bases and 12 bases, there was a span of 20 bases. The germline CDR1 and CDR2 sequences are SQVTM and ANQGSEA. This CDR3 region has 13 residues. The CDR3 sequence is CSVEVSPGGQLFF. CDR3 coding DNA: TGCAGCGTGGAGGTCTCTCCTGGGGGGCAGCTGTTTTTT.

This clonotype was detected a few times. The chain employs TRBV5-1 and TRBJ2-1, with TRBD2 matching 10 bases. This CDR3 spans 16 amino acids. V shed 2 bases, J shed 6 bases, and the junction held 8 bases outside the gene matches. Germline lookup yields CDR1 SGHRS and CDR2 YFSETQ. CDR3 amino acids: CASSFLLAGVRNEQFF. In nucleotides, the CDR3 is TGCGCCAGCAGCTTCCTTCTAGCGGGAGTACGCAATGAGCAGTTCTTC.

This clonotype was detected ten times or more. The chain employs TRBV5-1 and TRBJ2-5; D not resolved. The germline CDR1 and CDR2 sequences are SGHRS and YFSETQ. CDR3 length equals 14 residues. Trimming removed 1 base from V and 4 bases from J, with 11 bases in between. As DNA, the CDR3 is TGCGCCAGCAGCTTGATGTTCAGAGGAGAGACCCAGTACTTC. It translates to CASSLMFRGETQYF.

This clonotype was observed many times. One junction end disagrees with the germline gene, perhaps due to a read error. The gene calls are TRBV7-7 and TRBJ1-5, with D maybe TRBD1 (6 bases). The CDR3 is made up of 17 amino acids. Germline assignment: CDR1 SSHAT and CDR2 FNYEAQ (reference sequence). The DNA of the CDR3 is TGTGCTAGCAGCTTAGGGGGAGTGCGGTTCGGCAATCAGCCCCAGCATTTT. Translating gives CASSLGGVRFGNQPQHF.

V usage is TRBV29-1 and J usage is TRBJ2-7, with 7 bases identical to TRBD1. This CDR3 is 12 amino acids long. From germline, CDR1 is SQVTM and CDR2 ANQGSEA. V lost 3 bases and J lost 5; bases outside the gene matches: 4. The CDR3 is CSVDRGTDEQYF. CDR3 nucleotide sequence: TGCAGCGTTGATCGTGGGACAGACGAGCAGTACTTC.

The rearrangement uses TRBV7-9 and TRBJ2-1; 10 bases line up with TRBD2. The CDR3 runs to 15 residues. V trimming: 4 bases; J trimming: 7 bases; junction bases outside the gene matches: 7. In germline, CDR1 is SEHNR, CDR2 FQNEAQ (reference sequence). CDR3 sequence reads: CASSSIAGGQNEQFF. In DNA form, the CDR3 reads TGTGCCAGCAGCTCCATAGCGGGAGGCCAGAATGAGCAGTTCTTC. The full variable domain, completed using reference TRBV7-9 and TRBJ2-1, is DTGVSQNPRHKITKRGQNVTFRCDPISEHNRLYWYRQTLGQGPEFLTYFQNEAQLEKSRLLSDRFSAERPKGSFSTLEIQRTEQGDSAMYLCASSSIAGGQNEQFFGPGTRLTVL.

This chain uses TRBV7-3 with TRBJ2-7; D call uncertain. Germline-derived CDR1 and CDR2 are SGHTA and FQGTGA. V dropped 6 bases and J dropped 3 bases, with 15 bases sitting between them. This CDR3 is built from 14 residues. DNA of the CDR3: TGTGCCAGCAGTCCCGGCGGAACCGACTACGAGCAGTACTTC. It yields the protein CASSPGGTDYEQYF.

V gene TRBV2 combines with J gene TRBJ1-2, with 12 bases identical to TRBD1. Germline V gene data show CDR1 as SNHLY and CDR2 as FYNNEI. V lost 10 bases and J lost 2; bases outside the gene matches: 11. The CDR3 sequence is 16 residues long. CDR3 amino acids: CAIPGQGARKNYGYTF. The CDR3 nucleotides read TGTGCCATACCGGGACAGGGGGCCAGGAAGAACTATGGCTACACCTTC.

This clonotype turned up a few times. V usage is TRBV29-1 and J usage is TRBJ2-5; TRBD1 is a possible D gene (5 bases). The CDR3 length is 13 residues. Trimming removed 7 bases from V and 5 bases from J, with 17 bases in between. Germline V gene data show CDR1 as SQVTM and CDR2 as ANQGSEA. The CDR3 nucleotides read TGCAGCGCGAGGCCGGGCCGACAGGAGACCCAGTACTTC. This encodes CSARPGRQETQYF. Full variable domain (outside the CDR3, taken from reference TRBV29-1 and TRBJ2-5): SAVISQKPSRDICQRGTSLTIQCQVDSQVTMMFWYRQQPGQSLTLIATANQGSEATYESGFVIDKFPISRPNLTFSTLTVSNMSPEDSSIYLCSARPGRQETQYFGPGTRLLVL.

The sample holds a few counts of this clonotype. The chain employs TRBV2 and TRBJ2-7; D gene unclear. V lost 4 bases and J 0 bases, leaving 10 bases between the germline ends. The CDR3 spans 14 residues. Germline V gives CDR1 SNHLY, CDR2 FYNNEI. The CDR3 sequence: CASSGATSSYEQYF. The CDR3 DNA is TGTGCCAGCAGTGGTGCTACCAGCTCCTACGAGCAGTACTTC.

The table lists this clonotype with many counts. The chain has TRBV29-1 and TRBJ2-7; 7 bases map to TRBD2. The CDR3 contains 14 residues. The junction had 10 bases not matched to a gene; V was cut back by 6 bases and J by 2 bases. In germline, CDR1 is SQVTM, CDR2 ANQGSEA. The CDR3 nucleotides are TGCAGCGTCGTCGGCTCTCGGGGGGCCTACGAGCAGTACTTC. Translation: CSVVGSRGAYEQYF.

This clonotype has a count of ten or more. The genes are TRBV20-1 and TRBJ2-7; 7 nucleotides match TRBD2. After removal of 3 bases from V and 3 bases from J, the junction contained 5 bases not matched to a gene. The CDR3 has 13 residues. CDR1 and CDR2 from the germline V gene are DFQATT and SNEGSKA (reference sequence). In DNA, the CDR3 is TGCAGTGCTAGGGTGGGCGGGAGCTACGAGCAGTACTTC. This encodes CSARVGGSYEQYF.

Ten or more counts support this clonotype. CDR3 sequence (DNA): TGTGCCAGCAGATCCACCACAGATACGCAGTATTTT. It translates to CASRSTTDTQYF. The V and J genes are TRBV6-5 and TRBJ2-3; no definite D call. The CDR3 is made up of 12 amino acids. The V gene's germline CDR1 is MNHEY and CDR2 SVGAGI. V dropped 6 bases and J dropped 2 bases, with 6 bases sitting between them.

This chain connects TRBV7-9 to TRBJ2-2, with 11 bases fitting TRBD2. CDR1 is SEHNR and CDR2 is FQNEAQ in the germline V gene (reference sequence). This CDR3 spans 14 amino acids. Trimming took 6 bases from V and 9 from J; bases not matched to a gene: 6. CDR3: CASSYSGRVRELFF. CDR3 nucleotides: TGTGCCAGCAGTTATAGCGGGAGGGTCCGGGAGCTGTTTTTT.

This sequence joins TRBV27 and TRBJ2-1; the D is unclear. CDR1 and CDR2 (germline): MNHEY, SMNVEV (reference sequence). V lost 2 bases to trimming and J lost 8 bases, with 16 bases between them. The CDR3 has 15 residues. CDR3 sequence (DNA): TGTGCCAGCAGTTTAAGAGAAGCCCGGTGGGATGAGCAGTTCTTC. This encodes CASSLREARWDEQFF.

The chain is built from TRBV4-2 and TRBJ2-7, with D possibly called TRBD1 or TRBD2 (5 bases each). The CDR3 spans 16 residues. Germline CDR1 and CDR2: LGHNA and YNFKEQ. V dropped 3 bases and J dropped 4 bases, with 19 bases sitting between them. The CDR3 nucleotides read TGTGCCAGCAGCCACTCATCCGCCGGGGCTCCATACGAGCAGTACTTC. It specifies CASSHSSAGAPYEQYF.